Shown below are 18 T cell receptor beta chains from a single sample sequenced in a study of Graves' ophthalmopathy and Graves' hyperthyroidism. Using RNA transcripts, the TCR beta CDR3 regions were amplified. First-round RT-PCR employed HTBI primers, with a second-round multiplex PCR after it. MiXCR was run by TCRdb on the multiplex PCR reads, yielding one entry per CDR3 protein. The sample lists over 450,000 distinct CDR3 sequences, about 15% seen once, with over 7.5% in the top ten. Specimen: blood. The receptor source for this set is a woman in her 30s with Graves' ophthalmopathy.

Regarding this clonotype: A read error may be the cause here, since a much bigger clone is one base away. This chain connects TRBV20-1 to TRBJ2-4; D is perhaps TRBD2 (5 bases). This CDR3 spans 13 amino acids. CDR1 and CDR2 (germline): DFQATT, SNEGSKA (reference sequence). The CDR3 DNA follows: TGCAGTGCCATCGGGGAAGCCAAAAACATTAAGTACTTC. Encoded protein: CSAIGEAKNIKYF.

There are many counts of this clonotype. V gene TRBV29-1 combines with J gene TRBJ1-2, with TRBD1 matching 9 bases. In germline, CDR1 is SQVTM, CDR2 ANQGSEA. This CDR3 spans 15 amino acids. V shed 7 bases, J shed 4 bases, and the junction held 13 bases outside the gene matches. The CDR3, as DNA: TGCAGCGCCCCCCGCACAGGGGGCATCAGCTATGGCTACACCTTC. Translated, it gives CSAPRTGGISYGYTF.

This clonotype was detected ten times or more. V is TRBV7-8 and J is TRBJ1-5; 11 bases fit TRBD1. Germline-derived CDR1 and CDR2 are SGHVS and FQNEAQ. The CDR3 covers 14 residues. Trimming at V came to 5 bases and at J to 5 bases, leaving 2 bases not matched to a gene. The CDR3 region has the DNA TGTGCCAGCAGCGCGGGACAGGGGGATCAGCCCCAGCATTTT. It encodes CASSAGQGDQPQHF.

This clonotype was counted at least ten times. The CDR3 region is CASSLVYRGRPEAFF. The CDR3 bases are TGCGCCAGCAGCTTGGTTTACAGGGGAAGGCCTGAAGCTTTCTTT. This chain joins TRBV5-1 and TRBJ1-1; 7 bases are a match to TRBD1. Germline assignment: CDR1 SGHRS and CDR2 YFSETQ. There are 15 residues in the CDR3. J lost 6 bases, V lost 0 bases, and 8 bases had no gene match.

This clonotype was counted at least ten times. V is TRBV19 and J is TRBJ1-2; 11 bases fit TRBD1. The V gene end was trimmed by 6 bases and the J gene end by 7 bases; junction bases not matched to a gene: 4. CDR1 and CDR2 from the germline V gene are LNHDA and SQIVND (reference sequence). The CDR3 consists of 13 residues. CDR3: CASRGQGAFGYTF. CDR3 coding DNA: TGTGCCAGTAGAGGACAGGGGGCTTTTGGCTACACCTTC.

This clonotype was detected ten times or more. The chain couples TRBV6-1 to TRBJ1-5, with D possibly TRBD1 on 6 matching bases. V was trimmed by 6 bases and J by 7 bases, leaving 16 bases between them. This CDR3 contains 14 residues. From germline, CDR1 is MNHNS and CDR2 SASEGT. As DNA, the CDR3 is TGTGCCAGCAGCCCTGGACAGTATGAACAGCCCCAGCATTTT. It translates to CASSPGQYEQPQHF.

The V call is TRBV18, the J call TRBJ1-1; D is unresolved. The V gene lost 6 bases and the J gene lost 2 bases, with 10 bases spanning the gap. The length of the CDR3 is 13 residues. Germline assignment: CDR1 KGHSH and CDR2 LQKENI. CDR3 nucleotide sequence: TGTGCCAGCTCTCCCCTGGATAACACTGAAGCTTTCTTT. Translation: CASSPLDNTEAFF.

This clonotype has at least ten counts. The CDR3 bases are TGTGCCAGCAGTGACCAGGGACCCCAAGAGACCCAGTACTTC. Translation gives CASSDQGPQETQYF. The chain uses TRBV6-1 and TRBJ2-5; D assignment may be TRBD1 or TRBD2 (5 bases each). The germline V gene has CDR1 MNHNS and CDR2 SASEGT. Trimming shortened V by 3 bases and J by 1 base, and 9 bases separated the two germline ends. This CDR3 comprises 14 residues.

This clonotype was counted a single time. A much larger clone differs from this one at a single base, so this may be a read error. This CDR3 reads CASSEAGHVGNSHLHF. Written as DNA, the CDR3 is TGTGCCAGCAGTGAAGCAGGACACGTCGGCAATTCACACCTCCACTTT. The chain is built from TRBV6-1 and TRBJ1-6; perhaps TRBD1 as D (5 bases). Germline V gene data show CDR1 as MNHNS and CDR2 as SASEGT. CDR3 length equals 16 residues.

This clonotype was observed a single time. This may be a read error, as it is one base from a much larger clone. The chain links TRBV9 to TRBJ2-7, with D possibly matching TRBD1 (6 bases). The CDR3 sequence is 13 residues long. CDR1 SGDLS and CDR2 YYNGEE come from the germline V gene. The CDR3 spells CVSSARQAHEQYF. DNA of the CDR3: TGTGTCAGCAGCGCCCGACAGGCCCACGAGCAGTACTTC. Complete variable domain (other parts from reference TRBV9 and TRBJ2-7): DSGVTQTPKHLITATGQRVTLRCSPRSGDLSVYWYQQSLDQGLQFLIQYYNGEERAKGNILERFSAQQFPDLHSELNLSSLELGDSALYFCVSSARQAHEQYFGPGTRLTVT.

There are many counts of this clonotype. The chain employs TRBV12-3 or TRBV12-4 and TRBJ1-1; D is undetermined. This CDR3 region has 12 residues. Trimming removed 6 bases from V and 4 bases from J, with 9 bases in between. The CDR3 bases are TGTGCCAGCAGGAGAGTAGGCACTGAAGCTTTCTTT. This sequence encodes CASRRVGTEAFF.

This clonotype was observed a single time. Given a much more abundant clone one base away, this may be a read error. V is TRBV29-1 and J is TRBJ2-7, with unresolved D. The CDR3 length is 13 residues. Germline V gene sequence: CDR1 SQVTM, CDR2 ANQGSEA. Here the CDR3 reads CSVEGEETSEQYF. The CDR3 DNA reads as TGCAGCGTCGAAGGCGAGGAAACGTCCGAGCAGTACTTC.

This clonotype was seen ten or more times. V gene TRBV29-1 combines with J gene TRBJ1-2; TRBD1 might be the D (6 bases). The length of the CDR3 is 15 residues. Germline CDR1 is SQVTM and CDR2 is ANQGSEA. Trimming took 2 bases from V and 2 from J, leaving 15 bases between them. The DNA for the CDR3 is TGCAGCGTTGAAAGGCCAGGGGACAAAAACTATGGCTACACCTTC. Its protein is CSVERPGDKNYGYTF.

This clonotype has more than one count but fewer than ten. CDR3 nucleotide sequence: TGTGCCTGGAGTAAGGCAGGGGGCAATCAGCCCCAGCATTTT. Amino acids: CAWSKAGGNQPQHF. J is TRBJ1-5 and V is TRBV30; TRBD1 might be the D (6 bases). The CDR3 covers 14 residues. Germline V CDR1 and CDR2: GTSNPN, SVGIG (reference sequence). The ends were cut back, 2 bases at V and 2 bases at J, with 10 bases in the middle. Complete variable domain (other parts from reference TRBV30 and TRBJ1-5): SQTIHQWPATLVQPVGSPLSLECTVEGTSNPNLYWYRQAAGRGLQLLFYSVGIGQISSEVPQNLSASRPQDRQFILSSKKLLLSDSGFYLCAWSKAGGNQPQHFGDGTRLSIL.

This clonotype was seen repeatedly, ten times or more. J is TRBJ1-5 and V is TRBV28; the D is unclear. The CDR3 sequence is 16 residues long. Trimming cost V 5 bases and J 2 bases, with 16 bases left between them. CDR1 and CDR2 from the germline V gene are MDHEN and SYDVKM. CDR3 region: CASSLRRASGNQPQHF. CDR3 sequence (DNA): TGTGCCAGCAGTCTAAGACGGGCCAGTGGCAATCAGCCCCAGCATTTT.

This clonotype was counted many times. The chain joins TRBV19 to TRBJ1-5; D gene ambiguous. The CDR3 is made up of 15 amino acids. Germline-derived CDR1 and CDR2 are LNHDA and SQIVND (reference sequence). The V gene lost 9 bases and the J gene lost 5 bases, with 20 bases spanning the gap. CDR3 coding DNA: TGTGCCAGCACCAACCCGGCACTTGGGGATCAGCCCCAGCATTTT. Protein sequence: CASTNPALGDQPQHF.

This clonotype was recorded at least ten times. The V gene is TRBV28, the J gene TRBJ2-7; D uncertain. The CDR3 is made up of 12 amino acids. With 10 bases removed from V and 3 bases from J, the gap between germline ends came to 13 bases. In germline, CDR1 is MDHEN, CDR2 SYDVKM. This chain's CDR3 is CATLGKFYEQYF. As DNA, the CDR3 is TGTGCCACCCTTGGGAAGTTCTACGAGCAGTACTTC.

There are many counts of this clonotype. The rearrangement links TRBV2 to TRBJ1-2; the D is unclear. V dropped 5 bases and J dropped 6 bases, with 10 bases sitting between them. Germline CDR1 and CDR2: SNHLY and FYNNEI. This CDR3 is 12 amino acids long. In DNA form, the CDR3 reads TGTGCCAGCAGTCCGGGCCTCCATGGCTACACCTTC. Its translation is CASSPGLHGYTF.